The present T cell receptor (beta chain) was sequenced within a study of blood T cells in healthy people across ages. Through a sample-barcoded 5' primer and a J-beta primer mix, a second PCR was run for roughly 7 to 11 cycles. TCRdb re-analysed the 5' RACE reads in MiXCR, keeping a single row per CDR3 protein. The sample lists around 1.1 million distinct CDR3 sequences; roughly two fifths were seen once. This clonotype was picked up one time. Germline V gives CDR1 SGHTA, CDR2 FQGNSA. This CDR3 contains 17 residues. V lost 5 bases to trimming and J lost 2 bases, with 22 bases between them. The sequence was obtained from a man in his late teens or twenties in good health. Sample: blood. V gene TRBV7-2 combines with J gene TRBJ2-7; D may be TRBD1 or TRBD2 (7 bases each). CDR3 residues: CASSPQGGGLQPYEQYF. In DNA form, the CDR3 reads TGTGCCAGCAGCCCCCAGGGGGGGGGACTGCAACCCTACGAGCAGTACTTC.